This T cell receptor beta chain was recovered during a study of blood T cell repertoires in COVID-19. Study overall: COVID-19 samples, acute and convalescent, were from the United States, Italy and Spain.

The CDR3 has 11 residues. Germline CDR1 is SGHRS and CDR2 is YFSETQ. Trimming stripped 4 bases from V and 7 bases from J, with 9 bases between. Profiled with immunoSEQ multiplex PCR; TCRdb holds only in-frame clones, not every one. The repertoire includes some 66,000 clones, 76% of them detected once, and about 47% sits in the top ten. The chain combines TRBV5-1 with TRBJ2-7; a weak D match, TRBD2 (5 bases). The source is a woman of 80 years or more with acute or convalescent COVID-19. The sample taken for sequencing was peripheral blood. The CDR3 region is CASSPGGEQYF. The DNA for the CDR3 is TGCGCCAGCAGCCCCGGCGGGGAGCAGTACTTC.